This T cell receptor (beta chain) was retrieved from a study of blood T cell repertoires in COVID-19. V shed 5 bases, J shed 3 bases, and the junction held 6 bases outside the gene matches. Germline CDR1 is LNHDA and CDR2 is SQIVND (reference sequence). The CDR3 runs to 15 residues. Data came from immunoSEQ multiplex PCR; TCRdb stores just in-frame clones and leaves some out. The sample comprises 200,000 to 250,000 clones, 88% of which are singletons, and roughly 6% rests with the top ten. The sequence was obtained from a woman between 25 and 40 years old with COVID-19, enrolled during active disease. The sample consisted of peripheral blood. The chain recombines TRBV19 with TRBJ2-1; 8 nucleotides match TRBD1. The CDR3 region has the DNA TGTGCCAGTAGTCCAACAGGGGGTATCTACAATGAGCAGTTCTTC. Amino acids: CASSPTGGIYNEQFF.